The 5 T cell receptor beta chains below all came from one sample that was sequenced in a study of T cell responses to AZD1222 COVID-19 vaccine. This table comes from immunoSEQ multiplex PCR, and its TCRdb copy is limited to in-frame clones, with some not included. The repertoire consists of about 150,000 clones, with 88% occurring once and the leading ten covering around 3.1%. Source: peripheral blood, taken on day 0 of AZD1222 vaccination. The receptors derive from an adult in good health.

The gene calls are TRBV12-3 or TRBV12-4 and TRBJ1-1; no reliable D call. Trimming left V 5 bases short and J 8 bases short, with 12 bases between. This CDR3 has 12 amino acids. This CDR3 reads CASSPWVDEAFF. As DNA, the CDR3 is TGTGCCAGCAGTCCATGGGTGGACGAAGCTTTCTTT.

The rearrangement joins TRBV11-3 to TRBJ2-2, with TRBD1 identical over 7 bases. J gave up 6 bases and V 5 bases, and 12 bases lay outside the gene matches. Germline CDR1 is SGHNT and CDR2 is YENEEA. The CDR3 length is 16 residues. The CDR3 spells CASSPRAGGTAGELFF. CDR3 bases: TGTGCCAGCAGCCCGCGAGCAGGGGGTACGGCCGGGGAGCTGTTTTTT.

The chain uses TRBV12-3 or TRBV12-4 and TRBJ1-2; the match to TRBD1 covers 10 bases. This CDR3 has 13 amino acids. After removal of 6 bases from V and 6 bases from J, the junction contained 4 bases not matched to a gene. CDR3 amino acids: CASSYGQGDGYTF. The CDR3 DNA sequence: TGTGCCAGCAGCTACGGACAGGGGGATGGCTACACCTTC.

The chain uses TRBV7-3 and TRBJ1-6; a possible D gene is TRBD1 (5 bases). V shed 5 bases and J shed 6 bases, with 8 bases lying between them. CDR1 is SGHTA and CDR2 is FQGTGA in the germline V gene. The CDR3 has 13 residues. The CDR3 reads CASSQGPNSPLHF. In DNA form, the CDR3 reads TGTGCCAGCAGCCAGGGCCCTAATTCACCCCTCCACTTT.

The chain carries TRBV2 and TRBJ2-7; D might be TRBD2 (5 bases). The V and J ends lost 10 bases and 1 base respectively, with 14 bases between them. The CDR3 length is 13 residues. CDR1 is SNHLY and CDR2 is FYNNEI in the germline V gene. CDR3: CATPGRGSYEQYF. DNA of the CDR3: TGTGCCACCCCGGGGAGAGGGTCCTACGAGCAGTACTTC.